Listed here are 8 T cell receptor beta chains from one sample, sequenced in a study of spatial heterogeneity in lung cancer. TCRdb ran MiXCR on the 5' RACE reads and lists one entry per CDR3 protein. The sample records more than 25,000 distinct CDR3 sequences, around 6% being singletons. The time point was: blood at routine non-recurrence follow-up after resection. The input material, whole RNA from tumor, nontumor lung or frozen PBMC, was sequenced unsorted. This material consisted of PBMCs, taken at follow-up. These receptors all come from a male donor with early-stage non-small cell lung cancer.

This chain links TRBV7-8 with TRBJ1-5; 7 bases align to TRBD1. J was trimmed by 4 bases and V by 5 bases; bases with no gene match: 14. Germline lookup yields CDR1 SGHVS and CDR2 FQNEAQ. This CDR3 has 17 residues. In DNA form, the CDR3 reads TGTGCCAGCAGCCTAAATGACAGGGCTCCCTTTAATCAGCCCCAGCATTTT. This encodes CASSLNDRAPFNQPQHF.

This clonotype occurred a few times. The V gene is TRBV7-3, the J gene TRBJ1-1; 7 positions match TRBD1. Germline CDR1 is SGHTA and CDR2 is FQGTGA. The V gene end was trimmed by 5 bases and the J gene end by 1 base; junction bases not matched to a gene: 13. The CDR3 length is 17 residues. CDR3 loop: CASSPLSLQGQNTEAFF. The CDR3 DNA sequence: TGTGCCAGCAGCCCACTATCGTTACAGGGGCAGAACACTGAAGCTTTCTTT.

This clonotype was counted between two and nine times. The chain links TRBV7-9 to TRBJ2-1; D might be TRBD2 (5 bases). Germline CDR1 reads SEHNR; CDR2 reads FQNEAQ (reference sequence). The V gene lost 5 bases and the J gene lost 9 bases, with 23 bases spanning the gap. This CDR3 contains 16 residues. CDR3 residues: CASSGGHDPGGPEQFF. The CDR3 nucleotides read TGTGCCAGCAGCGGAGGCCACGACCCGGGTGGTCCTGAGCAGTTCTTC.

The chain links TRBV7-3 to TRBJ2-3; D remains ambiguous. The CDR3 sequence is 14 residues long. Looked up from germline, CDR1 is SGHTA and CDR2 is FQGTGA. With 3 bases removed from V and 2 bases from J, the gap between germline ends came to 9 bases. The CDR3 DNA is TGTGCCAGCAGCTTGGGTCTTACCACAGATACGCAGTATTTT. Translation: CASSLGLTTDTQYF.

CDR3 in amino acids: CASTPLGGRSTDTQYF. The CDR3 DNA is TGTGCCAGCACTCCCCTTGGGGGGCGAAGCACAGATACGCAGTATTTT. The V and J genes are TRBV9 and TRBJ2-3, with D perhaps matching TRBD1 or TRBD2 (6 bases each). From germline, CDR1 is SGDLS and CDR2 YYNGEE. This CDR3 contains 16 residues. V was pared by 6 bases and J by 0 bases, with 17 bases between. The complete variable domain, with remaining parts taken from reference TRBV9 and TRBJ2-3, reads DSGVTQTPKHLITATGQRVTLRCSPRSGDLSVYWYQQSLDQGLQFLIQYYNGEERAKGNILERFSAQQFPDLHSELNLSSLELGDSALYFCASTPLGGRSTDTQYFGPGTRLTVL.

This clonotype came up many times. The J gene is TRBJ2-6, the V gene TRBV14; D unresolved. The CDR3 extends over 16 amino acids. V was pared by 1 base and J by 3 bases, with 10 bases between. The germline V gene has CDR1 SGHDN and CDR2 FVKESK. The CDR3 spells CASSQGWGSGANVLTF. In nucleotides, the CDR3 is TGTGCCAGCAGCCAAGGATGGGGAAGTGGGGCCAACGTCCTGACTTTC. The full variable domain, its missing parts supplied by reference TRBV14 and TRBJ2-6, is EAGVTQFPSHSVIEKGQTVTLRCDPISGHDNLYWYRRVMGKEIKFLLHFVKESKQDESGMPNNRFLAERTGGTYSTLKVQPAELEDSGVYFCASSQGWGSGANVLTFGAGSRLTVL.

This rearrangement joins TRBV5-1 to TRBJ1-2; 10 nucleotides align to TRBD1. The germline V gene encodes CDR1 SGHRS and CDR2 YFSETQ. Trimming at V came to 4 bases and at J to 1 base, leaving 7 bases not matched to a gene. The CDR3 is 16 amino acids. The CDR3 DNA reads TGCGCCAGCAGCAAGGTGACAGGGGGCGGTAACTATGGCTACACCTTC. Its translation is CASSKVTGGGNYGYTF.

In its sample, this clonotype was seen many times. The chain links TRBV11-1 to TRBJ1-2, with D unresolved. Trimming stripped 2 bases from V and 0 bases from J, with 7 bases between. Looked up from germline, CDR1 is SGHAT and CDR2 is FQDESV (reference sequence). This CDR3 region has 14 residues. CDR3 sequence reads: CASSLLAANYGYTF. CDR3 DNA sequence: TGTGCCAGCAGCTTATTGGCAGCTAACTATGGCTACACCTTC.